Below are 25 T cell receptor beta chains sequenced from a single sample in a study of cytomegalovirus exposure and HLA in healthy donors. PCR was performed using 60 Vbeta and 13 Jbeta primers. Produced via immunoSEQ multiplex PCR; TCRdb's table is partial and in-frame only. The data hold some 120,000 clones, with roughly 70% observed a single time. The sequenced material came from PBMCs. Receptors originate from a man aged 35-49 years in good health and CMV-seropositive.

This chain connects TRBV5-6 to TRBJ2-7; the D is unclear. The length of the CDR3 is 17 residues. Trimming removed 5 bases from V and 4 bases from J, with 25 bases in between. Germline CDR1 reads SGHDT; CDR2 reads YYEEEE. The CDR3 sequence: CASSSVRLSSPIYEQYF. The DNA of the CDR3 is TGTGCCAGCAGTTCTGTGAGGCTTTCATCCCCAATTTACGAGCAGTACTTC.

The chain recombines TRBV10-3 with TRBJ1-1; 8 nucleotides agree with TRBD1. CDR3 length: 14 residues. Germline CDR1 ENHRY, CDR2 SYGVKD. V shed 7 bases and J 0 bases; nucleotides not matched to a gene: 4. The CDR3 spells CAITRTGMNTEAFF. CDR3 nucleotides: TGTGCCATCACTAGGACAGGGATGAACACTGAAGCTTTCTTT.

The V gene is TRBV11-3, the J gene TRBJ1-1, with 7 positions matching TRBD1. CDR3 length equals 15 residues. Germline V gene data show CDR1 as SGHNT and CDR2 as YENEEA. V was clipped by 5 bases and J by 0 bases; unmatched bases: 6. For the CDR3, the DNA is TGTGCCAGCAGCCCCCGCCAGGGGGTGAACACTGAAGCTTTCTTT. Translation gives CASSPRQGVNTEAFF.

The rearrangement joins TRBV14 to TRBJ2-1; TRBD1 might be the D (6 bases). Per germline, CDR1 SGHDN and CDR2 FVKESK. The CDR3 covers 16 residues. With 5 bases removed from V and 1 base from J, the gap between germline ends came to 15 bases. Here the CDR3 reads CASSETGLLSYNEQFF. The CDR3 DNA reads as TGTGCCAGCAGCGAAACAGGGTTGCTTTCCTACAATGAGCAGTTCTTC.

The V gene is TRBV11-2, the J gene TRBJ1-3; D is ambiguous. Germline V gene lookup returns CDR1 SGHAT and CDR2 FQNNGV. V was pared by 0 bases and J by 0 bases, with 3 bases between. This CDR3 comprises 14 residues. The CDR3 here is CASSLDVSGNTIYF. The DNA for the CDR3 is TGTGCCAGCAGCTTAGACGTCTCTGGAAACACCATATATTTT.

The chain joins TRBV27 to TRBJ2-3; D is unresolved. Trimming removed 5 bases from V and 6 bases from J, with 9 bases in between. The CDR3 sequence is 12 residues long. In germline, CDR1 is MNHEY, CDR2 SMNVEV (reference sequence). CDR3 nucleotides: TGTGCCAGCAGTCTTCTCGGGGATACGCAGTATTTT. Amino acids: CASSLLGDTQYF.

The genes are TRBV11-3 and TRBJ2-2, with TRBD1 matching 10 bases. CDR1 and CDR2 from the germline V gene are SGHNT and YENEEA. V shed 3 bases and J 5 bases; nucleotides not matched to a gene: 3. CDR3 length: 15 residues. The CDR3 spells CASSLRTGGTGELFF. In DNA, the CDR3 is TGTGCCAGCAGCTTGAGGACAGGGGGAACCGGGGAGCTGTTTTTT.

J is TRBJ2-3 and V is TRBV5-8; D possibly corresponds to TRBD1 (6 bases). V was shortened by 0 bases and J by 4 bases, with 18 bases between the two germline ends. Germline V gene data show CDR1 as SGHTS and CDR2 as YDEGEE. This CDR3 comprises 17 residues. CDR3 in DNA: TGTGCCAGCAGCTTGGTCGGTGGGGGCAGCAGAGCAGATACGCAGTATTTT. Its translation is CASSLVGGGSRADTQYF. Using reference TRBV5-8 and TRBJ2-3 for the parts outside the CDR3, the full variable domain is EAGVTQSPTHLIKTRGQQATLRCSPISGHTSVYWYQQALGLGLQFLLWYDEGEERNRGNFPPRFSGRQFPNYSSELNVNALELEDSALYLCASSLVGGGSRADTQYFGPGTRLTVL.

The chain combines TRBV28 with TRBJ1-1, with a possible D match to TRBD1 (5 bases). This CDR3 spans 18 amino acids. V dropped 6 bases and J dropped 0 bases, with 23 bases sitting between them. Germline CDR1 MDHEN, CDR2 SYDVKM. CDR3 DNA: TGTGCCAGCAGCCATCAGGGTTATAGAGGACGGATGAACACTGAAGCTTTCTTT. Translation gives CASSHQGYRGRMNTEAFF.

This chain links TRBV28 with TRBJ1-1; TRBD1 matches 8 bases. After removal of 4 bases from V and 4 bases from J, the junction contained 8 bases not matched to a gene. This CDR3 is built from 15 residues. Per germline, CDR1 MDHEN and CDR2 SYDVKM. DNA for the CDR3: TGTGCCAGCAGTTCGACAGGGGCCCCGGGCACTGAAGCTTTCTTT. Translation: CASSSTGAPGTEAFF.

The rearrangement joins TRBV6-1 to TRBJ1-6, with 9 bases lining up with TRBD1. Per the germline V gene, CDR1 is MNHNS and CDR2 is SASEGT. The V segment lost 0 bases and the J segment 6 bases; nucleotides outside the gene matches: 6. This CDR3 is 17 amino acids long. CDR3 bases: TGTGCCAGCAGTGAAGCGGACAGGGGAATTGGTAATTCACCCCTCCACTTT. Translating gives CASSEADRGIGNSPLHF.

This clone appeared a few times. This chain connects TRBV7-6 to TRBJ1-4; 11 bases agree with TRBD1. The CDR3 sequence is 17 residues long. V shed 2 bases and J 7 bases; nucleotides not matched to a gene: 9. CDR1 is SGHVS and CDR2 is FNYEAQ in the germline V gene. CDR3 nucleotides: TGTGCCAGCAGCTTATTTGGGACAGGGGGTTCTCTTGAAAAACTGTTTTTT. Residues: CASSLFGTGGSLEKLFF.

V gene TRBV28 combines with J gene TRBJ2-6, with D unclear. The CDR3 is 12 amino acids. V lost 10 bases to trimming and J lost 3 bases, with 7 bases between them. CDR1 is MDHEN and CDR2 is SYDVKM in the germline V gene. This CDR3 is CAIEVGANVLTF. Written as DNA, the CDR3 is TGTGCCATCGAGGTTGGGGCCAACGTCCTGACTTTC.

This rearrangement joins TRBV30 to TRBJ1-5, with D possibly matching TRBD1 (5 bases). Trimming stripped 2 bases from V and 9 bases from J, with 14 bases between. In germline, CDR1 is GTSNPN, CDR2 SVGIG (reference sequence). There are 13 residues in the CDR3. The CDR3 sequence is CAWSSSKGRPQHF. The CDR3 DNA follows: TGTGCCTGGAGTTCAAGCAAGGGGCGGCCCCAGCATTTT.

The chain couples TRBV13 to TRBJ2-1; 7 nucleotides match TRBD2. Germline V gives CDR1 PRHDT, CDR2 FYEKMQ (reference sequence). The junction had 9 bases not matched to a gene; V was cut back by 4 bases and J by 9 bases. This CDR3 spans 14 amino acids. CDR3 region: CASSSGTGRGEQFF. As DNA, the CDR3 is TGTGCCAGCAGCTCCGGGACGGGGAGGGGTGAGCAGTTCTTC.

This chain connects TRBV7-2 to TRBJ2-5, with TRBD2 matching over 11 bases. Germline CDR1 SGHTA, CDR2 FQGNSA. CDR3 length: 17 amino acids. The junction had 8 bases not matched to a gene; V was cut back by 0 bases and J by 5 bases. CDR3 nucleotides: TGTGCCAGCAGCTTAGCGGGTAGCGGGGGGGCCTCGGAGACCCAGTACTTC. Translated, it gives CASSLAGSGGASETQYF.

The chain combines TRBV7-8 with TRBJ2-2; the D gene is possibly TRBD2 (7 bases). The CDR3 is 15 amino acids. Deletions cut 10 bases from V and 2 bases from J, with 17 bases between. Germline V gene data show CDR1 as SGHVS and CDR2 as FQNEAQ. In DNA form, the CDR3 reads TGTGCCACCACGCACGGGGGGCATAACACCGGGGAGCTGTTTTTT. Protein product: CATTHGGHNTGELFF.

The CDR3 coding sequence is TGTGCCTGGAGTGTACCCGAGGGTGGGTACGGGCCTGATGGCTACACCTTC. This sequence encodes CAWSVPEGGYGPDGYTF. The chain has TRBV30 and TRBJ1-2; D is unclear. The CDR3 loop spans 17 amino acids. Deletions cut 0 bases from V and 6 bases from J, with 23 bases between. From germline, CDR1 is GTSNPN and CDR2 SVGIG (reference sequence).

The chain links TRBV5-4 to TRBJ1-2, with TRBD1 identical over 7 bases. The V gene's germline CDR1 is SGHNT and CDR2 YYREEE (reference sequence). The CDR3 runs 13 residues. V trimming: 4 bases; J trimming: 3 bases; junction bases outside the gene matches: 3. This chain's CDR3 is CASSQGQDYGYTF. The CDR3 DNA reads TGTGCCAGCAGCCAAGGACAGGACTATGGCTACACCTTC.

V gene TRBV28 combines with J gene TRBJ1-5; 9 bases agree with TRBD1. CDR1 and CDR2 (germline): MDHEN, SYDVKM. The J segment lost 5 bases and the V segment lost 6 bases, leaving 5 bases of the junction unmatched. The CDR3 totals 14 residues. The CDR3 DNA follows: TGTGCCAGCAGCCTCGACAGGGGGGATCAGCCCCAGCATTTT. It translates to CASSLDRGDQPQHF.

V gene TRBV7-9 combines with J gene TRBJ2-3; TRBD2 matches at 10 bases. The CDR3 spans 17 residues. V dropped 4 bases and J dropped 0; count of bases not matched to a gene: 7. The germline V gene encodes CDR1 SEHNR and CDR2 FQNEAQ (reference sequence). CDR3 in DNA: TGTGCCAGCAGCTCCGAACTAGCGGGAACCAGCACAGATACGCAGTATTTT. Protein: CASSSELAGTSTDTQYF.

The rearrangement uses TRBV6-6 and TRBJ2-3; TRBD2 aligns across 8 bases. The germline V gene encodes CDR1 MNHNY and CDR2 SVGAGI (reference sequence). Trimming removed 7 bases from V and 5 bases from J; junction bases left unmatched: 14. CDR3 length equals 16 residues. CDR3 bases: TGTGCCAGCAAATATACGGGGGGGTTCGAGGGAGATACGCAGTATTTT. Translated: CASKYTGGFEGDTQYF.

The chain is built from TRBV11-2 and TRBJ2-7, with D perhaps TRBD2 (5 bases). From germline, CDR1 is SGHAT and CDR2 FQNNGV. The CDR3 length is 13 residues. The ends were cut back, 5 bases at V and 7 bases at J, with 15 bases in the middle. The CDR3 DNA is TGTGCCAGCAGCCCCCGGGGATGGGGAGAGCAGTACTTC. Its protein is CASSPRGWGEQYF.

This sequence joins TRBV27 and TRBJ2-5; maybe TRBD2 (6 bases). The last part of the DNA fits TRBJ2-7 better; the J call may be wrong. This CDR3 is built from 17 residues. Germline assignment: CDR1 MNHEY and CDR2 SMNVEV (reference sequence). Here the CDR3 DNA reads TGTGCCAGCAGTTCCTACTCCAGCGGGCTAGGGGCCGGCGAGCAGTACTTC. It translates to CASSSYSSGLGAGEQYF.

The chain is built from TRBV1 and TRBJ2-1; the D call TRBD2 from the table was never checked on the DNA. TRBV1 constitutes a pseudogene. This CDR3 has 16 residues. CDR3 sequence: CTSSQDRGRVGNEQFF. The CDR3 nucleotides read TGCACCAGCAGCCAAGATCGCGGGAGGGTGGGCAATGAGCAGTTCTTC.